This is a list of T cell receptor beta chains from one sample in a study of STAT3 mutations in large granular lymphocyte leukemia. Libraries were prepared by immunoSEQ multiplex PCR; TCRdb keeps only in-frame clonotypes and omits some of them. The sample has about 5,200 clones; around 70% are singletons. Sequenced material: PBMCs. Receptors were obtained from a human donor with T large granular lymphocyte leukemia. Some clones in this sample may be carry-over from other donors' samples. The CDR3 runs from the conserved cysteine through the conserved F or W. The D gene is left open where the match is weak. A row's size may be missing; if present it is once, few, many or a size class.

>once|-|TRBV6-6|TRBJ2-7
CASSWVSYEQYF
TGTGCCAGCAGTTGGGTATCCTACGAGCAGTACTTC
>-|-|TRBV5-1|TRBJ1-2
CASSGSEGDYGYTF
TGCGCCAGCAGCGGCTCCGAGGGGGACTATGGCTACACCTTC
>-|-|TRBV4-1|TRBJ2-7
CASSQDPPYEQYF
TGCGCCAGCAGCCAAGATCCCCCTTACGAGCAGTACTTC
>once|-|TRBV30|TRBJ1-1
CAWSAPGTVKAFF
TGTGCCTGGAGTGCACCCGGGACGGTTAAAGCTTTCTTT
>-|-|TRBV29-1|TRBJ2-5
CSVVSFGEEETQYF
TGCAGCGTTGTAAGTTTCGGGGAGGAGGAGACCCAGTACTTC
>-|-|TRBV6-5|TRBJ2-7
CASSFSGDSYEQYF
TGTGCCAGCAGTTTCAGCGGGGACAGCTACGAGCAGTACTTC
>few|TRBD1|TRBV6-6|TRBJ2-7
CASSAVGQGVYDEQYF
TGTGCCAGCAGCGCAGTCGGACAGGGAGTTTATGACGAGCAGTACTTC
>few|TRBD1|TRBV5-1|TRBJ1-2
CASSPGQGEGYTF
TGCGCCAGCAGCCCGGGACAGGGAGAAGGCTACACCTTC
>medium-sized|TRBD2|TRBV7-8|TRBJ2-5
CASSTQRGGRETQYF
TGTGCCAGCAGCACCCAGCGGGGGGGCAGGGAGACCCAGTACTTC
>-|-|TRBV28|TRBJ1-2
CASSLYGEGYGYTF
TGTGCCAGCAGTTTATATGGGGAAGGGTATGGCTACACCTTC
>-|TRBD1|TRBV5-1|TRBJ1-1
CASSLMDRGTEAFF
TGCGCCAGCAGCTTGATGGACAGGGGTACTGAAGCTTTCTTT
>once|-|TRBV5-4|TRBJ2-5
CASTSPGWETQYF
TGTGCCAGCACCTCTCCGGGGTGGGAGACCCAGTACTTC
>-|-|TRBV27|TRBJ1-5
CASSTLGQGEGQPQHF
TGTGCCAGCAGCACCCTGGGGCAGGGTGAAGGTCAGCCCCAGCATTTT
>-|TRBD1|TRBV6-5|TRBJ2-7
CASRPGTAQREQYF
TGTGCCAGCAGGCCCGGGACAGCGCAACGCGAGCAGTACTTC
>-|TRBD2|TRBV7-9|TRBJ2-1
CASSIGLAGTDEQFF
TGTGCCAGCAGCATCGGACTAGCGGGAACGGATGAGCAGTTCTTC
>few|TRBD2|TRBV28|TRBJ2-7
CASSLGRREGRREQYF
TGTGCCAGCAGTTTAGGAAGGCGGGAGGGCCGAAGGGAGCAGTACTTC
>-|-|TRBV7-3|TRBJ2-3
CASSSSEGDTQYF
TGTGCCAGCAGCTCCAGTGAGGGAGATACGCAGTATTTT
>-|TRBD1|TRBV5-1|TRBJ2-7
CASNGGTGPYEQYF
TGCGCCAGCAACGGAGGGACAGGCCCCTACGAGCAGTACTTC
>few|TRBD1|TRBV6-1|TRBJ1-1
CATTRQGETEAFF
TGTGCCACCACCCGACAGGGAGAGACTGAAGCTTTCTTT
>-|-|TRBV28|TRBJ1-6
CASSTVRRGSPLHF
TGTGCCAGCAGTACCGTGCGGCGGGGTTCACCCCTCCACTTT
>-|-|TRBV7-9|TRBJ2-7
CASSLGGTELAQYF
TGTGCCAGCAGCTTAGGTGGCACCGAGTTGGCGCAGTACTTC
>-|-|TRBV5-4|TRBJ2-7
CASSLKLAGGTFYEQYF
TGTGCCAGCAGCTTGAAATTGGCAGGGGGGACCTTCTACGAGCAGTACTTC
>-|TRBD2|TRBV7-9|TRBJ2-5
CASSLSGSWETQYF
TGTGCCAGCAGCTTAAGCGGGAGTTGGGAGACCCAGTACTTC
>few|TRBD2|TRBV4-2|TRBJ2-5
CASSQDRGGQETQYF
TGTGCCAGCAGCCAAGATCGGGGGGGGCAAGAGACCCAGTACTTC
>-|TRBD1|TRBV5-4|TRBJ1-2
CASSFGQGVDGYTF
TGTGCCAGCAGCTTCGGACAGGGGGTTGATGGCTACACCTTC
>-|TRBD1|TRBV6-5|TRBJ1-6
CASSYSAGGNYSPLHF
TGTGCCAGCAGTTACTCGGCAGGGGGGAATTATTCACCCCTCCACTTT
>-|-|TRBV18|TRBJ2-7
CASSPSGDSYEQYF
TGTGCCAGCTCACCGTCAGGAGATTCCTACGAGCAGTACTTC
>-|TRBD1|TRBV19|TRBJ2-3
CASSIGSRGSDTQYF
TGTGCCAGTAGTATAGGGAGCAGGGGGTCAGATACGCAGTATTTT
>few|-|TRBV6-5|TRBJ1-5
CASSYSLDQPQHF
TGTGCCAGCAGTTACTCCCTTGATCAGCCCCAGCATTTT
>-|-|TRBV30|TRBJ1-3
CAWSTGQGNTIYF
TGTGCCTGGAGCACCGGACAGGGAAACACCATATATTTT